The entry below gives a single T cell receptor beta chain sequence along with its context. Its antigen is not identified. This sample is drawn from a study of siplizumab effects on memory and regulatory T cells. The CDR3 extends over 15 amino acids. Germline V CDR1 and CDR2: SEHNR, FQNEAQ (reference sequence). V was shortened by 1 base and J by 7 bases, with 14 bases between the two germline ends. Study results and caveats: There appeared to be greater diversity in naive T cells than in memory cells, and naive T cells seemed major contributors to the alloresponse. An assignable phenotype, naive or memory, was missing from roughly 78-96% of proliferating CD4+ or CD8+ clones.

TCR templates numbering approximately 9.3 x 10^4 were assayed per sample. Profiled with immunoSEQ multiplex PCR; TCRdb holds only in-frame clones, not every one. The data hold some 120,000 clones, with 85% to 95% observed a single time. The sequencing input was non-Treg CD4+ T cells sorted from blood. The sequence came from a human donor in good health. The chain links TRBV7-9 to TRBJ2-1; D possibly corresponds to TRBD1 (6 bases). Written as DNA, the CDR3 is TGTGCCAGCAGCTTAGACAGGGATTTCCTAAATGAGCAGTTCTTC. It yields the protein CASSLDRDFLNEQFF.